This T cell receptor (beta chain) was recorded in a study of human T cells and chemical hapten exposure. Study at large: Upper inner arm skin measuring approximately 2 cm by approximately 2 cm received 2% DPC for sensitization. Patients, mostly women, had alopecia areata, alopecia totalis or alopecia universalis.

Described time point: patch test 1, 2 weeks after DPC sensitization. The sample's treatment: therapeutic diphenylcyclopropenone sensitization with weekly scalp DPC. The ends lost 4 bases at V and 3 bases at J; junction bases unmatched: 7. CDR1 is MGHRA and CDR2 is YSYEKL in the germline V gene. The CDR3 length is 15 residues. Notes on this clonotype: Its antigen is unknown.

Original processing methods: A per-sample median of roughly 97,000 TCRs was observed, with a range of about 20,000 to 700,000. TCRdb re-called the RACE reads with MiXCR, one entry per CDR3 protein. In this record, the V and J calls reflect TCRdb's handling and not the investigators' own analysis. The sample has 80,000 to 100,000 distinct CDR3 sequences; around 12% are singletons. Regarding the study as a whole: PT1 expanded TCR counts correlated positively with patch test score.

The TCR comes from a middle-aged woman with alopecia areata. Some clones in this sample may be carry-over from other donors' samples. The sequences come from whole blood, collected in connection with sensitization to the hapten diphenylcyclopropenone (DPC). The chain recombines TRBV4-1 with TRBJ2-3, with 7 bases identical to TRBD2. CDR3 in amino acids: CASSPGLVSTDTQYF. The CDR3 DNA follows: TGCGCCAGCAGCCCCGGACTAGTATCGACAGATACGCAGTATTTT.